This record covers a single T cell receptor beta chain. No antigen is known for it. PCR used 60 Vbeta primers and 13 Jbeta primers. Generated by immunoSEQ multiplex PCR, the TCRdb table keeps only in-frame clones and is missing some. The table for this sample gives approximately 43,000 clones. Germline V gene lookup returns CDR1 SGDLS and CDR2 YYNGEE. The V and J ends lost 1 base and 2 bases respectively, with 6 bases between them. The CDR3 spans 14 residues. The data stem from a study of cytomegalovirus exposure and HLA in healthy donors. Study-level results: TCR beta V- and J-gene trimming, according to a later analysis, was linked to a missense DCLRE1C variant. Prior analysis indicated that the majority of TCR beta V segments exhibited productivity approximately 87% or approximately 30% of the time.

Regarding donors, all were healthy bone marrow donors. Sequencing used PBMCs. The receptor was isolated from a woman aged 30 to 39 in good health and CMV-seronegative. The chain is built from TRBV9 and TRBJ2-2; no clear D. CDR3 residues: CASSVLPNTGELFF. CDR3 coding DNA: TGTGCCAGCAGCGTACTACCAAACACCGGGGAGCTGTTTTTT.